The 22 T cell receptor beta chains below come from one sample, sequenced in a study of control samples from healthy donors and cancer patients. Clones were read by immunoSEQ multiplex PCR, and TCRdb kept only the in-frame ones, dropping some. The data hold some 120,000 clones, with around 90% observed a single time. Sample: blood. The receptors here all came from a man aged 18 to 35 in good health.

The V gene is TRBV19, the J gene TRBJ1-2; a possible D gene is TRBD1 (6 bases). The germline gives CDR1 LNHDA, CDR2 SQIVND (reference sequence). V lost 7 bases, J lost 4 bases, and 22 bases lay in between. The CDR3 consists of 16 residues. CDR3 DNA: TGTGCCAGTATGGGCGGACAGATACTAGGGCGCTATGGCTACACCTTC. As protein: CASMGGQILGRYGYTF. The full variable domain, its missing parts supplied by reference TRBV19 and TRBJ1-2, is DGGITQSPKYLFRKEGQNVTLSCEQNLNHDAMYWYRQDPGQGLRLIYYSQIVNDFQKGDIAEGYSVSREKKESFPLTVTSAQKNPTAFYLCASMGGQILGRYGYTFGSGTRLTVV.

The V call is TRBV7-9, the J call TRBJ1-3; D gene ambiguous. The CDR3 spans 14 residues. Germline CDR1 is SEHNR and CDR2 is FQNEAQ (reference sequence). Trimming cost V 4 bases and J 2 bases, with 9 bases left between them. This CDR3 reads CASSSPVAGNTIYF. The CDR3 DNA follows: TGTGCCAGCAGCTCTCCCGTGGCTGGAAACACCATATATTTT. The full variable domain, rest sourced from reference TRBV7-9 and TRBJ1-3, is DTGVSQNPRHKITKRGQNVTFRCDPISEHNRLYWYRQTLGQGPEFLTYFQNEAQLEKSRLLSDRFSAERPKGSFSTLEIQRTEQGDSAMYLCASSSPVAGNTIYFGEGSWLTVV.

The V and J genes are TRBV5-4 and TRBJ1-3, with D possibly matching TRBD1 (6 bases). V was trimmed by 0 bases and J by 4 bases, leaving 11 bases between them. The CDR3 extends over 15 amino acids. CDR1 is SGHNT, CDR2 YYREEE, per germline (reference sequence). As DNA, the CDR3 is TGTGCCAGCAGCTTGGGAGGACAGTCCGGAAACACCATATATTTT. Translation: CASSLGGQSGNTIYF.

V gene TRBV5-1 combines with J gene TRBJ2-5, with 9 positions matching TRBD2. CDR3 length equals 17 residues. Germline-derived CDR1 and CDR2 are SGHRS and YFSETQ. J was trimmed by 7 bases and V by 4 bases; bases with no gene match: 17. CDR3 residues: CASSPRLQLAGEGTQYF. In DNA form, the CDR3 reads TGCGCCAGCAGCCCCCGCCTCCAACTAGCGGGCGAGGGGACCCAGTACTTC.

This sequence joins TRBV27 and TRBJ2-1, with TRBD2 identical over 7 bases. This CDR3 contains 16 residues. Unmatched junction bases numbered 8, after V lost 3 bases and J lost 3 bases. Per the germline V gene, CDR1 is MNHEY and CDR2 is SMNVEV (reference sequence). The chain's CDR3 is CASSFSSGEVYNEQFF. CDR3 nucleotides: TGTGCCAGCAGTTTTTCAAGCGGGGAGGTCTACAATGAGCAGTTCTTC.

The rearrangement links TRBV3-1 (or the pseudogene TRBV3-2) to TRBJ1-1; tentatively, D is TRBD1 (6 bases). V was trimmed by 1 base and J by 6 bases, leaving 15 bases between them. CDR1 LGHDT and CDR2 YNNKEL come from the germline V gene (reference sequence). This CDR3 has 15 residues. CDR3 in amino acids: CASSQGLGATAEAFF. CDR3 sequence (DNA): TGTGCCAGCAGCCAAGGTTTGGGGGCTACGGCTGAAGCTTTCTTT.

The CDR3 DNA is TGTGCCAGCAGCTCGGGCAGGGGACAGACCTATGGCTACACCTTC. Amino acid sequence: CASSSGRGQTYGYTF. This chain links TRBV11-2 with TRBJ1-2; 7 positions match TRBD1. This CDR3 contains 15 residues. The V gene end was trimmed by 4 bases and the J gene end by 4 bases; junction bases not matched to a gene: 9. Germline CDR1 and CDR2: SGHAT and FQNNGV.

This clone was found once. The chain joins TRBV7-3 to TRBJ2-7; tentatively, D is TRBD1 (6 bases). CDR1 is SGHTA and CDR2 is FQGTGA in the germline V gene. V lost 3 bases to trimming and J lost 3 bases, with 12 bases between them. This CDR3 is built from 14 residues. CDR3 amino acids: CASSLDSRDYEQYF. In DNA, the CDR3 is TGTGCCAGCAGCTTGGACAGCCGCGACTACGAGCAGTACTTC.

The V and J genes are TRBV5-1 and TRBJ1-1; 8 bases line up with TRBD1. Germline CDR1 is SGHRS and CDR2 is YFSETQ. Trimming removed 3 bases from V and 3 bases from J; junction bases left unmatched: 4. CDR3 length equals 14 residues. This CDR3 is CASSCQGADTEAFF. For the CDR3, the DNA is TGCGCCAGCAGCTGCCAGGGGGCAGACACTGAAGCTTTCTTT.

The chain recombines TRBV6-1 with TRBJ2-7; 10 nucleotides line up with TRBD2. Unmatched junction bases numbered 7, after V lost 2 bases and J lost 0 bases. Germline loops: CDR1 MNHNS, CDR2 SASEGT. The CDR3 is 17 residues long. The CDR3 region is CASSETLAGGFSYEQYF. Here the CDR3 DNA reads TGTGCCAGCAGTGAAACTTTAGCGGGGGGATTCTCCTACGAGCAGTACTTC.

This chain uses TRBV5-4 with TRBJ2-1; 13 bases line up with TRBD2. Germline-derived CDR1 and CDR2 are SGHNT and YYREEE (reference sequence). The CDR3 has 17 amino acids. The ends lost 5 bases at V and 0 bases at J; junction bases unmatched: 5. The CDR3 DNA is TGTGCCAGCAGTGACGGACTAGCGGGGGACTCCTACAATGAGCAGTTCTTC. It translates to CASSDGLAGDSYNEQFF.

The chain's CDR3 is CASSGTNGNSPLHF. Here the CDR3 DNA reads TGCGCCAGCAGTGGAACAAACGGCAATTCACCCCTCCACTTT. The rearrangement joins TRBV10-2 to TRBJ1-6, with D hard to call. CDR1 WSHSY and CDR2 SAAADI come from the germline V gene. The V gene lost 4 bases and the J gene lost 7 bases, with 11 bases spanning the gap. This CDR3 is 14 amino acids long.

The chain joins TRBV7-9 to TRBJ1-5; D remains ambiguous. The length of the CDR3 is 14 residues. The germline V gene encodes CDR1 SEHNR and CDR2 FQNEAQ (reference sequence). V lost 1 base and J 4 bases, leaving 8 bases between the germline ends. The CDR3 DNA is TGTGCCAGCAGCTTAGGCCAGCAGAATCAGCCCCAGCATTTT. This gives the protein CASSLGQQNQPQHF.

This clone is a singleton in its sample. The chain is built from TRBV1 and TRBJ1-2. TRBV1 is marked as a pseudogene. This CDR3 has 17 amino acids. The CDR3 here is CTSSPRNGAPGYYGYTF. Here the CDR3 DNA reads TGCACCAGCAGCCCCAGGAACGGGGCCCCCGGCTATTATGGCTACACCTTC.

This clone was recorded once. V and J are TRBV10-2 and TRBJ1-2; D remains unclear. The germline V gene has CDR1 WSHSY and CDR2 SAAADI. The CDR3 is made up of 8 amino acids. Trimming took 11 bases from V and 4 from J, leaving 2 bases between them. CDR3 DNA sequence: TGCGCCGCCTATGGCTACACCTTC. It specifies CAAYGYTF.

V and J are TRBV5-6 and TRBJ2-7, with D maybe TRBD1 (6 bases). V shed 1 base and J shed 1 base, with 21 bases lying between them. The CDR3 covers 18 residues. The germline V gene has CDR1 SGHDT and CDR2 YYEEEE. CDR3 sequence reads: CASSLIITSSGTSYEQYF. CDR3 in DNA: TGTGCCAGCAGCTTGATCATTACGTCGTCAGGGACATCCTACGAGCAGTACTTC.

CDR3 sequence reads: CASSLVQDSGYTF. The CDR3, as DNA: TGCGCCAGCAGCTTGGTGCAGGACTCTGGCTACACCTTC. V usage is TRBV5-1 and J usage is TRBJ1-2; no clear D. The V gene lost 0 bases and the J gene lost 7 bases, with 10 bases spanning the gap. The CDR3 totals 13 residues. Germline CDR1 SGHRS, CDR2 YFSETQ.

The chain has TRBV7-9 and TRBJ2-1; 9 bases are a match to TRBD2. The CDR3 is 17 residues long. J was trimmed by 3 bases and V by 1 base; bases with no gene match: 7. CDR1 and CDR2 (germline): SEHNR, FQNEAQ (reference sequence). The CDR3 region is CASSLGVASGDYNEQFF. CDR3 DNA sequence: TGTGCCAGCAGCTTAGGGGTGGCTAGCGGGGACTACAATGAGCAGTTCTTC.

V usage is TRBV12-3 or TRBV12-4 and J usage is TRBJ1-2; D might be TRBD1 (5 bases). The length of the CDR3 is 13 residues. V was trimmed by 5 bases and J by 4 bases, leaving 11 bases between them. CDR3: CASSPRGSYGYTF. CDR3 in DNA: TGTGCCAGCAGTCCCCGGGGGAGCTATGGCTACACCTTC.

On this clone: Other DNA sequences in this specimen translate into the identical CDR3. The chain's CDR3 is CASSEGLAGGRAGELFF. As DNA, the CDR3 is TGTGCCAGCAGTGAAGGGTTAGCGGGGGGGCGGGCCGGGGAGCTGTTTTTT. V is TRBV6-1 and J is TRBJ2-2; 11 nucleotides agree with TRBD2. Germline V gene lookup returns CDR1 MNHNS and CDR2 SASEGT. Unmatched junction bases numbered 7, after V lost 1 base and J lost 6 bases. The CDR3 runs 17 residues.

The chain links TRBV5-1 to TRBJ1-1, with 12 bases aligning to TRBD1. There are 17 residues in the CDR3. V gave up 1 base and J gave up 3 bases; unmatched junction bases: 7. CDR1 is SGHRS, CDR2 YFSETQ, per germline. DNA of the CDR3: TGCGCCAGCAGCTTGACCGGGACAGGGGGCGCGGACACTGAAGCTTTCTTT. It specifies CASSLTGTGGADTEAFF.

The chain has TRBV10-3 and TRBJ1-6, with TRBD1 identical over 7 bases. The J segment lost 6 bases and the V segment lost 6 bases, leaving 5 bases of the junction unmatched. The germline gives CDR1 ENHRY, CDR2 SYGVKD. The CDR3 loop spans 14 amino acids. The DNA of the CDR3 is TGTGCCATCAGAAGGACAGGACCTAATTCACCCCTCCACTTT. Amino acids: CAIRRTGPNSPLHF.